These 10 T cell receptor beta chains originate from one sample sequenced in a study of Graves' ophthalmopathy and Graves' hyperthyroidism. Investigators amplified TCR beta CDR3 regions from RNA transcripts. HTBI primers primed a first-round RT-PCR, and a second-round multiplex PCR followed. Each CDR3 protein gets one entry after TCRdb re-called the multiplex PCR reads with MiXCR. The sample lists some 750,000 distinct CDR3 sequences; 35% to 50% were seen once. Sequencing input: peripheral blood. All receptors derive from an adult man with Graves' ophthalmopathy.

This chain connects TRBV10-3 to TRBJ2-7; D is uncertain. V was shortened by 2 bases and J by 5 bases, with 13 bases between the two germline ends. This CDR3 contains 14 residues. Germline V gene sequence: CDR1 ENHRY, CDR2 SYGVKD. For the CDR3, the DNA is TGTGCCATCAGTGAGGTGAAAGTTCTCCACGAGCAGTACTTC. Translating it yields CAISEVKVLHEQYF.

This clonotype was seen only a few times. This chain's CDR3 is CASSLSAGGIYYGYTF. CDR3 DNA: TGTGCCAGCAGCTTATCGGCAGGGGGCATCTACTATGGCTACACCTTC. This sequence joins TRBV7-9 and TRBJ1-2; 8 bases are a match to TRBD1. CDR3 length: 16 residues. Germline V gene sequence: CDR1 SEHNR, CDR2 FQNEAQ (reference sequence). Trimming at V came to 2 bases and at J to 3 bases, leaving 8 bases not matched to a gene.

There are many counts of this clonotype. V and J are TRBV4-3 and TRBJ1-2, with 8 positions matching TRBD1. V shed 3 bases, J shed 7 bases, and the junction held 10 bases outside the gene matches. This CDR3 contains 15 residues. Germline V gene sequence: CDR1 LGHNA, CDR2 YSLEER. The CDR3 nucleotides are TGCGCCAGCAGCCATGTCGGACAGGGAAGGGCTGGCTACACCTTC. Protein sequence: CASSHVGQGRAGYTF.

This sequence joins TRBV24-1 and TRBJ1-6; D is unresolved. CDR1 is KGHDR and CDR2 is SFDVKD in the germline V gene. The germline V and J ends were trimmed by 11 bases and 7 bases, with 20 bases remaining between them. CDR3 size: 15 residues. CDR3 loop: CASGLGFQSNSPLHF. As DNA, the CDR3 is TGTGCCAGCGGTTTAGGGTTTCAATCGAATTCACCCCTCCACTTT.

This clonotype was counted at least ten times. One end of the junction is discordant with germline, which a read error may explain. The chain is built from TRBV10-3 and TRBJ1-2; D may be TRBD1 (5 bases). The CDR3 spans 15 residues. The germline CDR1 and CDR2 sequences are ENHRY and SYGVKD. The chain's CDR3 is CASSYLRGHFHGYTF. The CDR3 DNA reads TGTGCCAGCAGTTACCTCCGCGGACACTTTCATGGCTACACCTTC.

V usage is TRBV5-1 and J usage is TRBJ2-5; 8 nucleotides align to TRBD1. From germline, CDR1 is SGHRS and CDR2 YFSETQ. J lost 0 bases, V lost 0 bases, and 4 bases had no gene match. This CDR3 has 16 amino acids. The CDR3 protein is CASSLGQGRNQETQYF. In DNA form, the CDR3 reads TGCGCCAGCAGCTTGGGACAGGGGAGAAACCAAGAGACCCAGTACTTC.

The genes are TRBV5-1 and TRBJ2-6; TRBD2 might be the D (5 bases). The CDR3 totals 19 residues. Germline V CDR1 and CDR2: SGHRS, YFSETQ. Between the trimmed V and J ends, which lost 4 bases and 0 bases, there was a span of 20 bases. CDR3 region: CASSRDRGLLPSGANVLTF. The DNA of the CDR3 is TGCGCCAGCAGCCGAGATCGAGGGCTCCTTCCCTCTGGGGCCAACGTCCTGACTTTC.

There are many counts of this clonotype. This chain links TRBV7-2 with TRBJ1-1; D is uncertain. Germline V CDR1 and CDR2: SGHTA, FQGNSA. Trimming took off 2 bases at V and 4 bases at J, with 8 bases between the two ends. CDR3 length: 13 residues. This CDR3 reads CASSLSHPTEAFF. As DNA, the CDR3 is TGTGCCAGCAGCTTATCACATCCCACTGAAGCTTTCTTT.

This clonotype showed up many times. The V call is TRBV19, the J call TRBJ1-6, with unresolved D. CDR1 is LNHDA, CDR2 SQIVND, per germline (reference sequence). Trimming removed 2 bases from V and 7 bases from J, with 12 bases in between. This CDR3 region has 15 residues. The CDR3 spells CASSIMAEGNSPLHF. In nucleotides, the CDR3 is TGTGCCAGTAGTATAATGGCAGAGGGAAATTCACCCCTCCACTTT.

The V gene is TRBV9, the J gene TRBJ1-6; D remains unclear. Trimming took 0 bases from V and 7 from J, leaving 11 bases between them. The CDR3 totals 15 residues. The germline gives CDR1 SGDLS, CDR2 YYNGEE. In DNA form, the CDR3 reads TGTGCCAGCAGCGTAGCAAGGGCCAACAATTCACCCCTCCACTTT. Encoded protein: CASSVARANNSPLHF.